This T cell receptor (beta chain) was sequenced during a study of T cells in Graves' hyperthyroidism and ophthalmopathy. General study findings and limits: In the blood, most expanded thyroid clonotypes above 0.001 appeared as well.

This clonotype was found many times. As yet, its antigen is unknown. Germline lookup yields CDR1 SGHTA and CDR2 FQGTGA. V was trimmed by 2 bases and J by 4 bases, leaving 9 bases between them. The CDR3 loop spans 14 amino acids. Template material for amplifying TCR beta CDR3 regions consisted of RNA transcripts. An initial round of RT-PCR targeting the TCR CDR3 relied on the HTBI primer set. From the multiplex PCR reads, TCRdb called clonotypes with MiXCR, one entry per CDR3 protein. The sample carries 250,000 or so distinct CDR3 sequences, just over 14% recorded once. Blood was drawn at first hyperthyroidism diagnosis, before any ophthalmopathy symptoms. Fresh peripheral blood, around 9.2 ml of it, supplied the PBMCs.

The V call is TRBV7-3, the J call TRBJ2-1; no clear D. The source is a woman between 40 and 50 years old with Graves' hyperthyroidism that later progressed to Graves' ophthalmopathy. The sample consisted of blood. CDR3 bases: TGTGCCAGCAGCTTACCGGGCAGATACAATGAGCAGTTCTTC. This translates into CASSLPGRYNEQFF.